The 25 T cell receptor beta chains listed next were all sequenced from one sample in a study of T cells in Graves' hyperthyroidism and ophthalmopathy. The TCR beta CDR3 regions underwent amplification using RNA transcripts as the source. HTBI primers were employed in a first-round RT-PCR of the TCR CDR3. TCRdb re-derived calls from the multiplex PCR reads in MiXCR, one entry per CDR3 protein. The table has 600,000 to 700,000 distinct CDR3 sequences, approximately 15% seen once. Material for sequencing was blood. The receptors derive from a woman aged 40 to 50 with Graves' ophthalmopathy.

The rearrangement joins TRBV20-1 to TRBJ1-5; D not certain. Deletions cut 3 bases from V and 5 bases from J, with 11 bases between. Looked up from germline, CDR1 is DFQATT and CDR2 is SNEGSKA (reference sequence). CDR3 length: 13 residues. The CDR3 nucleotides are TGCAGTGCTAGGAGCCAGCAATATCAGCCCCAGCATTTT. Residues: CSARSQQYQPQHF.

The chain employs TRBV3-1 and TRBJ2-7; TRBD2 matches 10 bases. V trimming: 4 bases; J trimming: 5 bases; junction bases outside the gene matches: 11. The CDR3 consists of 16 residues. Germline CDR1 is LGHDT and CDR2 is YNNKEL (reference sequence). As DNA, the CDR3 is TGTGCCAGCAGCCGGGGTCTAGCGGGAGTCGTGCACGAGCAGTACTTC. This sequence encodes CASSRGLAGVVHEQYF.

The chain employs TRBV7-3 and TRBJ2-2; D is uncertain. The V gene's germline CDR1 is SGHTA and CDR2 FQGTGA. V shed 2 bases and J shed 3 bases, with 7 bases lying between them. This CDR3 region has 14 residues. CDR3 nucleotide sequence: TGTGCCAGCAGCTTACTGGGCCACACCGGGGAGCTGTTTTTT. It is translated as CASSLLGHTGELFF.

The table lists this clonotype with many counts. The chain recombines TRBV6-1 with TRBJ2-5; 11 bases agree with TRBD2. V was pared by 2 bases and J by 4 bases, with 9 bases of the junction left unmatched. The germline V gene encodes CDR1 MNHNS and CDR2 SASEGT. This CDR3 has 17 amino acids. The CDR3 sequence is CASSERRLAGGRETQYF. CDR3 bases: TGTGCCAGCAGTGAAAGAAGATTAGCGGGAGGGCGAGAGACCCAGTACTTC.

This clonotype has ten or more counts. This chain joins TRBV28 and TRBJ2-7, with no clear D. Germline V gene lookup returns CDR1 MDHEN and CDR2 SYDVKM. The CDR3 has 13 amino acids. V lost 6 bases, J lost 0 bases, and 9 bases lay in between. CDR3: CASRPPASYEQYF. The DNA for the CDR3 is TGTGCCAGCAGACCCCCGGCCTCCTACGAGCAGTACTTC. Combining the CDR3 with reference TRBV28 and TRBJ2-7 gives the whole variable domain DVKVTQSSRYLVKRTGEKVFLECVQDMDHENMFWYRQDPGLGLRLIYFSYDVKMKEKGDIPEGYSVSREKKERFSLILESASTNQTSMYLCASRPPASYEQYFGPGTRLTVT.

In this sample, this clonotype turned up a few times. This rearrangement joins TRBV5-1 to TRBJ2-1; 9 bases are shared with TRBD1. Germline V gives CDR1 SGHRS, CDR2 YFSETQ. The CDR3 totals 13 residues. With V trimmed by 4 bases and J by 10 bases, 6 bases remained unmatched. As DNA, the CDR3 is TGCGCCAGCAGCCCAACAGGGGGCAGGGAGCAGTTCTTC. This translates into CASSPTGGREQFF.

At least ten counts were recorded for this clonotype. At one end the junction does not follow the germline gene, possibly because of a read error. The V gene is TRBV6-2 or TRBV6-3, the J gene TRBJ2-7, with TRBD2 identical over 14 bases. Germline V gene data show CDR1 as MNHEY and CDR2 as SVGEGT. The CDR3 is 15 residues long. The CDR3 DNA reads as TGTGCCAGCAATTACCAGGGACTAGCGGGAGACGAGCAGTACTTC. Translation gives CASNYQGLAGDEQYF.

There are a few counts of this clonotype. The chain carries TRBV7-9 and TRBJ1-2; TRBD1 matches at 7 bases. This CDR3 has 15 amino acids. Trimming took 5 bases from V and 0 from J; bases not matched to a gene: 6. The germline gives CDR1 SEHNR, CDR2 FQNEAQ (reference sequence). This CDR3 reads CASSRGQATNYGYTF. CDR3 nucleotides: TGTGCCAGCAGCCGAGGACAGGCTACTAACTATGGCTACACCTTC.

There are many counts of this clonotype. The V and J genes are TRBV6-2 or TRBV6-3 and TRBJ1-5; 7 bases align to TRBD1. Germline CDR1 reads MNHEY; CDR2 reads SVGEGT. The junction had 8 bases not matched to a gene; V was cut back by 6 bases and J by 3 bases. The CDR3 length is 15 residues. Here the CDR3 reads CASSVGGGLNQPQHF. Written as DNA, the CDR3 is TGTGCCAGCAGCGTAGGAGGGGGCCTCAATCAGCCCCAGCATTTT.

This clonotype was recorded at least ten times. The chain carries TRBV28 and TRBJ2-7; D possibly corresponds to TRBD1 (7 bases). This CDR3 is built from 16 residues. V lost 6 bases, J lost 3 bases, and 21 bases lay in between. From germline, CDR1 is MDHEN and CDR2 SYDVKM. The CDR3 is CASRTARQGGIYEQYF. The CDR3 DNA reads TGTGCCAGCAGGACTGCCCGGCAGGGGGGAATCTACGAGCAGTACTTC.

This rearrangement joins TRBV20-1 to TRBJ2-7; 8 nucleotides align to TRBD2. Germline loops: CDR1 DFQATT, CDR2 SNEGSKA (reference sequence). The CDR3 is 14 residues long. Unmatched junction bases numbered 12, after V lost 4 bases and J lost 7 bases. The CDR3 protein is CSATSGWGTGEQYF. CDR3 sequence (DNA): TGCAGTGCTACTAGCGGGTGGGGGACGGGGGAGCAGTACTTC.

This clonotype was recorded at least ten times. CDR3 sequence: CASSTIQTGSQETQYF. The CDR3 coding sequence is TGTGCCAGTAGTACCATCCAAACAGGGTCCCAAGAGACCCAGTACTTC. The chain is built from TRBV19 and TRBJ2-5, with D tentatively TRBD1 (6 bases). Germline V gene lookup returns CDR1 LNHDA and CDR2 SQIVND (reference sequence). The CDR3 has 16 amino acids. V was clipped by 4 bases and J by 1 base, with 16 bases between them.

This clonotype has a count of ten or more. V gene TRBV4-2 combines with J gene TRBJ1-2; 8 nucleotides match TRBD1. J gave up 4 bases and V 3 bases, and 4 bases lay outside the gene matches. The CDR3 consists of 14 residues. Germline V CDR1 and CDR2: LGHNA, YNFKEQ. The DNA for the CDR3 is TGTGCCAGCAGCCATGAAGACAGGGGCTATGGCTACACCTTC. Its protein product is CASSHEDRGYGYTF.

Ten or more counts support this clonotype. The chain uses TRBV12-3 or TRBV12-4 and TRBJ2-7; TRBD2 agrees at 11 bases. Trimming removed 8 bases from V and 2 bases from J; junction bases left unmatched: 5. This CDR3 has 14 residues. CDR3 amino acids: CASGTSGGPYEQYF. The DNA of the CDR3 is TGTGCCAGCGGTACTAGCGGGGGACCCTACGAGCAGTACTTC.

This clonotype has more than one count but fewer than ten. This chain joins TRBV5-1 and TRBJ1-1; D not certain. The germline CDR1 and CDR2 sequences are SGHRS and YFSETQ. Trimming removed 1 base from V and 11 bases from J, with 15 bases in between. CDR3 length: 13 residues. The CDR3 sequence: CASSLKHGHGAFF. In nucleotides, the CDR3 is TGCGCCAGCAGCTTGAAGCACGGCCACGGGGCTTTCTTT.

This clonotype was seen many times. The chain uses TRBV12-3 or TRBV12-4 and TRBJ1-2; TRBD1 aligns across 7 bases. V lost 6 bases and J lost 3; bases outside the gene matches: 4. This CDR3 has 13 amino acids. The CDR3 here is CASRYTGDYGYTF. CDR3 in DNA: TGTGCCAGCAGATATACAGGGGACTATGGCTACACCTTC.

This clonotype was detected many times. The chain uses TRBV28 and TRBJ2-7; D not certain. CDR3 length: 12 amino acids. Germline CDR1 MDHEN, CDR2 SYDVKM. Trimming took 3 bases from V and 0 from J, leaving 3 bases between them. The CDR3 protein is CASSFRSYEQYF. The CDR3 DNA sequence: TGTGCCAGCAGTTTTCGCTCCTACGAGCAGTACTTC. The variable domain in full, with the rest retrieved from reference TRBV28 and TRBJ2-7, is DVKVTQSSRYLVKRTGEKVFLECVQDMDHENMFWYRQDPGLGLRLIYFSYDVKMKEKGDIPEGYSVSREKKERFSLILESASTNQTSMYLCASSFRSYEQYFGPGTRLTVT.

The chain is built from TRBV11-1 and TRBJ1-2, with D maybe TRBD1 (5 bases). The CDR3 spans 17 residues. Germline CDR1 SGHAT, CDR2 FQDESV (reference sequence). V gave up 5 bases and J gave up 0 bases, with 19 bases separating them. The CDR3 bases are TGTGCCAGCAGCGCCCTCGGAGGGACCACAGCTAACTATGGCTACACCTTC. This gives the protein CASSALGGTTANYGYTF.

J is TRBJ2-7 and V is TRBV6-5; TRBD1 matches 7 bases. Germline lookup yields CDR1 MNHEY and CDR2 SVGAGI. The CDR3 is 16 residues long. Germline trimming cut 0 bases from V and 1 base from J; bases unmatched to any gene: 6. The CDR3 loop is CASSYSIWTGSYEQYF. Written as DNA, the CDR3 is TGTGCCAGCAGTTACTCGATCTGGACAGGTTCCTACGAGCAGTACTTC.

This clonotype has at least ten counts. The chain employs TRBV28 and TRBJ2-2, with 12 bases lining up with TRBD2. The CDR3 length is 18 residues. CDR1 is MDHEN, CDR2 SYDVKM, per germline. Unmatched junction bases numbered 11, after V lost 5 bases and J lost 4 bases. DNA for the CDR3: TGTGCCAGCAGTCCTAGGCCTACTAGCGGGAGGTTCACCGGGGAGCTGTTTTTT. It yields the protein CASSPRPTSGRFTGELFF.

This clonotype was counted many times. The chain employs TRBV12-3 or TRBV12-4 and TRBJ2-7; D is uncertain. V was cut by 4 bases and J by 9 bases, with 16 bases left in between. The CDR3 runs 13 residues. CDR3 coding DNA: TGTGCCAGCAGTTCCGTTGGGGTAGGGTCGCAGTACTTC. This translates into CASSSVGVGSQYF.

The sample holds many counts of this clonotype. The gene calls are TRBV12-3 or TRBV12-4 and TRBJ1-1, with D possibly being TRBD1 (6 bases). The V end was cut by 3 bases, the J end by 9 bases, with 20 bases between. The CDR3 contains 15 residues. The CDR3 DNA reads TGTGCCAGCAGTTTCCCGACAGGTTTATCCCCCAAAGCTTTCTTT. It codes for CASSFPTGLSPKAFF.

This clonotype was seen ten or more times. The rearrangement uses TRBV30 and TRBJ1-1, with no clear D. This CDR3 spans 11 amino acids. In germline, CDR1 is GTSNPN, CDR2 SVGIG (reference sequence). V was clipped by 2 bases and J by 7 bases, with 8 bases between them. The CDR3 loop is CAWSIPDEAFF. The DNA of the CDR3 is TGTGCCTGGAGTATCCCAGATGAAGCTTTCTTT.

The table lists this clonotype with many counts. CDR3 residues: CASSDPDLFKGFDEQYF. Here the CDR3 DNA reads TGTGCCAGCAGCGACCCAGACTTGTTCAAGGGTTTCGACGAGCAGTACTTC. The chain carries TRBV28 and TRBJ2-7; the D is unclear. The CDR3 runs to 17 residues. Germline V gene sequence: CDR1 MDHEN, CDR2 SYDVKM. V lost 6 bases and J 5 bases, leaving 26 bases between the germline ends.

In its sample, this clonotype was seen a few times. The chain combines TRBV6-1 with TRBJ2-5; D perhaps matches TRBD2 (6 bases). With 5 bases removed from V and 4 bases from J, the gap between germline ends came to 17 bases. The CDR3 is made up of 15 amino acids. Germline V gives CDR1 MNHNS, CDR2 SASEGT. The CDR3 DNA sequence: TGTGCCAGCAGTACCGGGATTCGGGAGCGAGAGACCCAGTACTTC. It translates to CASSTGIRERETQYF.